This TCR beta chain was identified during a study of T cell responses to AZD1222 COVID-19 vaccine. Trimming cost V 7 bases and J 6 bases, with 18 bases left between them. The length of the CDR3 is 14 residues. From germline, CDR1 is MDHEN and CDR2 SYDVKM. Profiled with immunoSEQ multiplex PCR; TCRdb holds only in-frame clones, not every one. The sample shows 250,000 to 300,000 clones, approximately 94% of them seen only once. The chain is built from TRBV28 and TRBJ1-2, with no clear D. The input for sequencing was peripheral blood, taken 28 days after the second AZD1222 dose. The sequence came from an adult who received the AZD1222 COVID-19 vaccine. In nucleotides, the CDR3 is TGTGCCAGCAACTCTCCCCCCGTTCCCCATGGCTACACCTTC. It specifies CASNSPPVPHGYTF.